Following are 8 T cell receptor beta chains from one sample sequenced in a study of T cells in Graves' hyperthyroidism and ophthalmopathy (dated by TCRdb to the late 2010s). The library was obtained by multiplex PCR. The data were produced on an Illumina HiSeq 2000. TCR beta CDR3 regions were amplified from RNA transcripts. The TCR CDR3 was subjected to a first round of RT-PCR using the HTBI primer set and the Qiagen OneStep RT-PCR kit. TCRdb reanalyzed the raw reads on its own, using fastp at Q25 for trimming and MiXCR for clone calling, and kept in-frame beta chains. Under each unique CDR3 protein, matching rows form one entry showing the most common genes and DNA. The sample table contains 500,000 or so distinct CDR3 sequences; only one count was recorded for about 16% of them. The ten most abundant clones make up 29% of the sample. The sequencing sample was made of blood. The receptors were sampled from a young woman with Graves' ophthalmopathy.

This clonotype was counted between two and nine times. A read error may produce the germline difference seen at one junction end. The rearrangement uses TRBV10-3 and TRBJ1-1; D may be TRBD1 (5 bases). The CDR3 is 14 residues long. CDR1 ENHRY and CDR2 SYGVKD come from the germline V gene. The CDR3 DNA is TGTGCCAGCAGTGAAGATCAGGGAAACACTGAAGCTTTCTTT. Translating gives CASSEDQGNTEAFF.

At least ten counts were recorded for this clonotype. The chain joins TRBV20-1 to TRBJ2-7; 7 bases map to TRBD2. Per the germline V gene, CDR1 is DFQATT and CDR2 is SNEGSKA (reference sequence). V trimming: 3 bases; J trimming: 4 bases; junction bases outside the gene matches: 6. There are 13 residues in the CDR3. DNA of the CDR3: TGCAGTGCTAGGGGATCGGGGGGTTACGAGCAGTACTTC. Translated, it gives CSARGSGGYEQYF.

This clonotype was detected a few times. The chain recombines TRBV18 with TRBJ2-2; no firm D call. The V end lost 0 bases, the J end lost 6 bases, and 5 bases lay between the germline ends. Germline V gene sequence: CDR1 KGHSH, CDR2 LQKENI. The CDR3 has 13 residues. CDR3 coding DNA: TGTGCCAGCTCACCACCGTCAGCCGGGGAGCTGTTTTTT. This gives the protein CASSPPSAGELFF.

The chain carries TRBV2 and TRBJ2-5; TRBD2 matches 11 bases. The CDR3 consists of 15 residues. Germline assignment: CDR1 SNHLY and CDR2 FYNNEI. The J segment lost 2 bases and the V segment lost 7 bases, leaving 6 bases of the junction unmatched. CDR3 sequence: CASTRLAGWQETQYF. CDR3 bases: TGTGCCAGCACCCGACTAGCGGGATGGCAAGAGACCCAGTACTTC.

This clonotype was detected many times. The chain recombines TRBV7-2 with TRBJ2-2, with 7 nucleotides matching TRBD1. After removal of 1 base from V and 4 bases from J, the junction contained 3 bases not matched to a gene. This CDR3 has 15 residues. Germline CDR1 is SGHTA and CDR2 is FQGNSA. The CDR3 region has the DNA TGTGCCAGCAGCTTAGTAGGGACAGCCACCGGGGAGCTGTTTTTT. Protein sequence: CASSLVGTATGELFF.

This clonotype has at least ten counts. CDR3 residues: CASSVDLREETQYF. The CDR3 bases are TGTGCCAGCAGCGTAGATCTTCGGGAGGAGACCCAGTACTTC. V and J are TRBV9 and TRBJ2-5; weak D call: TRBD2 (6 bases). The CDR3 runs 14 residues. V gave up 0 bases and J gave up 5 bases, with 11 bases separating them. The germline V gene encodes CDR1 SGDLS and CDR2 YYNGEE.

This rearrangement joins TRBV14 to TRBJ2-7; the D gene is possibly TRBD2 (5 bases). This CDR3 is 17 amino acids long. CDR1 is SGHDN, CDR2 FVKESK, per germline. V lost 3 bases to trimming and J lost 5 bases, with 23 bases between them. The CDR3 loop reads CASSHPLWPGLVDEQYF. Here the CDR3 DNA reads TGTGCCAGCAGCCATCCCTTATGGCCGGGGTTAGTAGACGAGCAGTACTTC.

This clonotype was counted ten times or more. The chain couples TRBV2 to TRBJ2-1; possibly TRBD2 for D (5 bases). The CDR3 totals 15 residues. Deletions cut 6 bases from V and 6 bases from J, with 18 bases between. Germline V CDR1 and CDR2: SNHLY, FYNNEI. In nucleotides, the CDR3 is TGTGCCAGCAGCCCAAATTTCCTAGCACCCAATGAGCAGTTCTTC. Translating gives CASSPNFLAPNEQFF.